Below, 9 T cell receptor beta chains from the same sample are listed, as sequenced in a study of cytomegalovirus exposure and HLA in healthy donors. Primers: 60 Vbeta forward and 13 Jbeta reverse. Some clones are missing from TCRdb's copy, which holds only in-frame ones; the method was immunoSEQ multiplex PCR. Of about 160,000 clones in the sample, approximately 85% were seen once. Specimen: PBMCs. These TCRs come from a man aged 50-60 years in good health and CMV-seropositive.

The CDR3 sequence: CASSLWSGEGSQYF. CDR3 in DNA: TGTGCCAGCAGCTTATGGTCAGGGGAGGGCAGTCAGTACTTC. This chain joins TRBV11-2 and TRBJ2-4; the D gene is possibly TRBD2 (7 bases). The CDR3 runs 14 residues. Deletions cut 2 bases from V and 12 bases from J, with 17 bases between. Per the germline V gene, CDR1 is SGHAT and CDR2 is FQNNGV.

This chain links TRBV7-2 with TRBJ1-1, with a tentative D call TRBD1 (6 bases). The CDR3 extends over 15 amino acids. V lost 1 base and J 3 bases, leaving 12 bases between the germline ends. Germline values: CDR1 SGHTA, CDR2 FQGNSA. CDR3: CASSLEGGWDTEAFF. The CDR3 nucleotides read TGTGCCAGCAGCTTAGAAGGGGGATGGGACACTGAAGCTTTCTTT.

The chain employs TRBV9 and TRBJ2-5; the match to TRBD2 covers 10 bases. V was clipped by 3 bases and J by 0 bases; unmatched bases: 2. Looked up from germline, CDR1 is SGDLS and CDR2 is YYNGEE. The CDR3 has 15 amino acids. Written as DNA, the CDR3 is TGTGCCAGCAGCGAGCGGGAGGGAAACCAAGAGACCCAGTACTTC. Translation gives CASSEREGNQETQYF.

The chain joins TRBV19 to TRBJ2-1; TRBD2 might be the D (6 bases). V lost 3 bases to trimming and J lost 7 bases, with 13 bases between them. The CDR3 spans 14 residues. The V gene's germline CDR1 is LNHDA and CDR2 SQIVND (reference sequence). CDR3 DNA: TGTGCCAGTAGTATTGGGGACTCCCTAAATGAGCAGTTCTTC. Its protein is CASSIGDSLNEQFF.

This clone was seen only once. The chain uses TRBV23-1 and TRBJ2-3, with 9 bases aligning to TRBD1. TRBV23-1 is an ORF; its function is uncertain. The CDR3 is 16 amino acids. With V trimmed by 4 bases and J by 3 bases, 8 bases remained unmatched. The CDR3 DNA is TGCGCCAGCAGTCCACAGGGACAGGGATTGACAGATACGCAGTATTTT. This sequence encodes CASSPQGQGLTDTQYF.

V is TRBV28 and J is TRBJ2-3; 11 nucleotides match TRBD2. J was trimmed by 4 bases and V by 4 bases; bases with no gene match: 10. In germline, CDR1 is MDHEN, CDR2 SYDVKM. The CDR3 covers 17 residues. The CDR3 is CASSSPSGGLTSDTQYF. The CDR3 DNA reads as TGTGCCAGCAGTTCCCCTAGCGGGGGGCTGACGTCAGATACGCAGTATTTT.

The gene calls are TRBV29-1 and TRBJ2-5, with a tentative D call TRBD2 (5 bases). The assigned J gene may be wrong: the sequence end matches TRBJ2-7 better. Germline CDR1 is SQVTM and CDR2 is ANQGSEA. The CDR3 has 13 residues. Here the CDR3 DNA reads TGCAGCGCTAGGACTGTAAGCTCCTACGAGCAGTACTTC. This gives the protein CSARTVSSYEQYF.

The chain carries TRBV7-9 and TRBJ2-3; D perhaps matches TRBD2 (5 bases). This CDR3 spans 15 amino acids. Trimming took 1 base from V and 3 from J, leaving 11 bases between them. The germline gives CDR1 SEHNR, CDR2 FQNEAQ (reference sequence). CDR3 sequence: CASSLVTGWTDTQYF. The CDR3 region has the DNA TGTGCCAGCAGCTTAGTGACGGGGTGGACAGATACGCAGTATTTT.

The chain joins TRBV2 to TRBJ2-1; weak D call: TRBD2 (5 bases). This CDR3 comprises 12 residues. CDR1 SNHLY and CDR2 FYNNEI come from the germline V gene. Trimming shortened V by 9 bases and J by 3 bases, and 9 bases separated the two germline ends. The DNA for the CDR3 is TGTGCCAGTGCTGCGGGCTACAATGAGCAGTTCTTC. Translated, it gives CASAAGYNEQFF.